Below, 31 T cell receptor beta chains from the same sample are listed, as sequenced in a study of shared T cell receptors in the human thymus. Generated by immunoSEQ multiplex PCR, the TCRdb table keeps only in-frame clones and is missing some. Of about 730,000 clones listed, approximately 83% are singletons. The same sample was also studied in work on human thymus T cells.

The sample comprised thymocytes. These receptor sequences come from a girl under three years old with a congenital heart defect.

The chain combines TRBV7-9 with TRBJ2-7, with TRBD1 as a possible D gene (7 bases). The germline V and J ends were trimmed by 6 bases and 3 bases, with 18 bases remaining between them. The germline gives CDR1 SEHNR, CDR2 FQNEAQ (reference sequence). This CDR3 has 15 amino acids. As DNA, the CDR3 is TGTGCCAGCAGTCCGCGGGGACAGACCAACTACGAGCAGTACTTC. This codes for CASSPRGQTNYEQYF.

DNA for the CDR3: TGCGCCAGCAGCCAACGGGAGGGAAACACCGGGGAGCTGTTTTTT. Translating it yields CASSQREGNTGELFF. V usage is TRBV4-1 and J usage is TRBJ2-2, with 8 bases that match TRBD2. Per germline, CDR1 MGHRA and CDR2 YSYEKL. The CDR3 consists of 15 residues. The V gene end was trimmed by 2 bases and the J gene end by 2 bases; junction bases not matched to a gene: 1.

The V gene is TRBV7-2, the J gene TRBJ2-7; a weak D match, TRBD1 (6 bases). The CDR3 contains 13 residues. The germline V gene has CDR1 SGHTA and CDR2 FQGNSA. V dropped 5 bases and J dropped 6 bases, with 14 bases sitting between them. The CDR3 region has the DNA TGTGCCAGCAGCCCCACAGGGTGTAGCGAGCAGTACTTC. This gives the protein CASSPTGCSEQYF.

V usage is TRBV9 and J usage is TRBJ1-3, with 7 bases identical to TRBD1. Per germline, CDR1 SGDLS and CDR2 YYNGEE. The CDR3 is 15 amino acids. The ends lost 0 bases at V and 4 bases at J; junction bases unmatched: 4. The CDR3 nucleotides read TGTGCCAGCAGCGTAGAGACAGGGAGGGGAAACACCATATATTTT. This encodes CASSVETGRGNTIYF. Based on the CDR3 plus reference TRBV9 and TRBJ1-3, the full variable domain is DSGVTQTPKHLITATGQRVTLRCSPRSGDLSVYWYQQSLDQGLQFLIQYYNGEERAKGNILERFSAQQFPDLHSELNLSSLELGDSALYFCASSVETGRGNTIYFGEGSWLTVV.

V is TRBV19 and J is TRBJ1-5, with D possibly TRBD1 on 6 matching bases. V lost 6 bases, J lost 1 base, and 13 bases lay in between. Germline V gene sequence: CDR1 LNHDA, CDR2 SQIVND (reference sequence). The CDR3 spans 15 residues. The CDR3 DNA sequence: TGTGCCAGTAGCCTACCGGGACAAAGCAATCAGCCCCAGCATTTT. Translating gives CASSLPGQSNQPQHF.

V gene TRBV7-2 combines with J gene TRBJ2-1, with a weak D call TRBD2 (7 bases). CDR1 is SGHTA, CDR2 FQGNSA, per germline. The CDR3 extends over 15 amino acids. Trimming shortened V by 0 bases and J by 7 bases, and 13 bases separated the two germline ends. The DNA of the CDR3 is TGTGCCAGCAGCTTAGCGCGGGGGAGGGGGAATGAGCAGTTCTTC. It yields the protein CASSLARGRGNEQFF.

The chain links TRBV12-5 to TRBJ1-1; D is possibly TRBD1 (5 bases). The CDR3 is 17 residues long. Germline CDR1 is LGHNT and CDR2 is FRNRAP. V dropped 6 bases and J dropped 0 bases, with 20 bases sitting between them. CDR3: CASGPPFVRGVNTEAFF. The DNA for the CDR3 is TGTGCTAGTGGCCCCCCTTTCGTTCGGGGGGTGAACACTGAAGCTTTCTTT.

This clone appeared a few times. V is TRBV5-6 and J is TRBJ1-5; D is undetermined. This CDR3 is 15 amino acids long. V shed 0 bases and J shed 2 bases, with 9 bases lying between them. From germline, CDR1 is SGHDT and CDR2 YYEEEE. The CDR3 DNA sequence: TGTGCCAGCAGCTTGGCCCGGGGTGGCAATCAGCCCCAGCATTTT. It is translated as CASSLARGGNQPQHF.

Of note for this clone: The same CDR3 also results from other DNA sequences found in this sample. The chain couples TRBV30 to TRBJ1-1; 7 nucleotides match TRBD1. Germline loops: CDR1 GTSNPN, CDR2 SVGIG (reference sequence). This CDR3 spans 13 amino acids. Trimming cost V 4 bases and J 1 base; bases outside gene matches: 3. The CDR3 DNA is TGTGCCTGGACCGGGACAGAGAACACTGAAGCTTTCTTT. The encoded protein is CAWTGTENTEAFF.

This clone occurred once. This chain uses TRBV11-2 with TRBJ2-7; 10 nucleotides align to TRBD2. The CDR3 loop spans 19 amino acids. Trimming took 4 bases from V and 0 from J; bases not matched to a gene: 15. The germline V gene has CDR1 SGHAT and CDR2 FQNNGV. CDR3 bases: TGTGCCAGCAGCTCATCGATGGTAGCGGGGGGCCGCAGCTCCTACGAGCAGTACTTC. It yields the protein CASSSSMVAGGRSSYEQYF.

The chain joins TRBV28 to TRBJ1-1; possibly TRBD1 for D (6 bases). The germline V gene encodes CDR1 MDHEN and CDR2 SYDVKM. This CDR3 contains 16 residues. V lost 5 bases and J 0 bases, leaving 16 bases between the germline ends. CDR3 amino acids: CASSPTPGTLNTEAFF. The DNA of the CDR3 is TGTGCCAGCAGTCCTACTCCCGGGACACTGAACACTGAAGCTTTCTTT.

The chain uses TRBV5-1 and TRBJ1-2; D unclear. V was trimmed by 0 bases and J by 6 bases, leaving 15 bases between them. CDR1 SGHRS and CDR2 YFSETQ come from the germline V gene. The CDR3 loop spans 15 amino acids. CDR3: CASSLETGDRDGYTF. The DNA for the CDR3 is TGCGCCAGCAGCTTGGAAACCGGAGACCGGGATGGCTACACCTTC.

This rearrangement joins TRBV5-1 to TRBJ1-4, with D tentatively TRBD1 (5 bases). Trimming removed 0 bases at V and 5 bases at J, with 11 bases between. The CDR3 is 15 amino acids. Germline V lookup: CDR1 SGHRS, CDR2 YFSETQ. As DNA, the CDR3 is TGCGCCAGCAGCTTGGCCTCTCAGGGAAATGAAAAACTGTTTTTT. It encodes CASSLASQGNEKLFF.

The V gene is TRBV12-5, the J gene TRBJ1-1; TRBD1 matches at 7 bases. The germline V gene has CDR1 LGHNT and CDR2 FRNRAP. The CDR3 runs to 18 residues. Trimming cost V 1 base and J 0 bases; bases outside gene matches: 11. The CDR3 region has the DNA TGTGCTAGTGGTTTGGAACATGGACAGGAAAGCATGAACACTGAAGCTTTCTTT. It codes for CASGLEHGQESMNTEAFF.

The chain couples TRBV5-4 to TRBJ1-5, with D maybe TRBD1 (5 bases). The ends were cut back, 1 base at V and 4 bases at J, with 18 bases in the middle. This CDR3 spans 17 amino acids. Germline values: CDR1 SGHNT, CDR2 YYREEE (reference sequence). The CDR3 coding sequence is TGTGCCAGCAGCTTGCGGGAGAACACGGGGCTAAATCAGCCCCAGCATTTT. This gives the protein CASSLRENTGLNQPQHF.

The chain couples TRBV6-6 to TRBJ1-2; 7 positions agree with TRBD1. Germline assignment: CDR1 MNHNY and CDR2 SVGAGI (reference sequence). The V segment lost 5 bases and the J segment 6 bases; nucleotides outside the gene matches: 15. The CDR3 is 16 amino acids. The CDR3 spells CASSRKTGEVLHGYTF. The DNA of the CDR3 is TGTGCCAGCAGTCGAAAAACAGGGGAGGTTTTACATGGCTACACCTTC.

The genes are TRBV5-1 and TRBJ2-3, with TRBD2 identical over 13 bases. This CDR3 is built from 18 residues. Germline CDR1 and CDR2: SGHRS and YFSETQ. The V gene end was trimmed by 3 bases and the J gene end by 1 base; junction bases not matched to a gene: 8. The DNA for the CDR3 is TGCGCCAGCAGCTCCGGGACTAGCGGGGAAGAACGCACAGATACGCAGTATTTT. Protein: CASSSGTSGEERTDTQYF.

The chain couples TRBV7-9 to TRBJ1-1; 9 bases are shared with TRBD1. With 5 bases clipped from V and 4 bases from J, the junction kept 8 bases outside the gene matches. The length of the CDR3 is 15 residues. The V gene's germline CDR1 is SEHNR and CDR2 FQNEAQ (reference sequence). CDR3 DNA sequence: TGTGCCAGCAGCCATCTCGGGACAGGGACCACTGAAGCTTTCTTT. Its translation: CASSHLGTGTTEAFF.

The chain is built from TRBV4-3 and TRBJ1-4; no definite D call. The CDR3 is 17 amino acids. Trimming removed 0 bases at V and 7 bases at J, with 18 bases between. Germline loops: CDR1 LGHNA, CDR2 YSLEER. The CDR3 is CASSQEPPVVWSEKLFF. In DNA, the CDR3 is TGCGCCAGCAGCCAAGAACCCCCGGTCGTATGGAGTGAAAAACTGTTTTTT.

The chain has TRBV5-1 and TRBJ1-2; the D is unclear. V shed 1 base and J shed 4 bases, with 11 bases lying between them. CDR1 and CDR2 (germline): SGHRS, YFSETQ. The CDR3 loop spans 14 amino acids. The CDR3 loop reads CASSLPAGGYGYTF. CDR3 nucleotides: TGCGCCAGCAGCTTGCCCGCGGGTGGCTATGGCTACACCTTC.

In DNA form, the CDR3 reads TGTGCCACCAGCAGAGATCCTAGGCGGGTCCCAAACACTGAAGCTTTCTTT. This gives the protein CATSRDPRRVPNTEAFF. The chain uses TRBV15 and TRBJ1-1; no definite D call. The CDR3 loop spans 17 amino acids. V lost 0 bases and J lost 2, with 16 bases in between. The germline CDR1 and CDR2 sequences are LNHNV and YYDKDF (reference sequence).

The chain employs TRBV9 and TRBJ2-6; no clear D. This CDR3 is 15 amino acids long. The V and J ends lost 2 bases and 1 base respectively, with 7 bases between them. Germline values: CDR1 SGDLS, CDR2 YYNGEE. CDR3 sequence: CASSVQSSGANVLTF. In DNA form, the CDR3 reads TGTGCCAGCAGCGTTCAGTCGTCTGGGGCCAACGTCCTGACTTTC.

This chain connects TRBV28 to TRBJ2-3, with TRBD1 matching 8 bases. The CDR3 consists of 13 residues. Unmatched junction bases numbered 1, after V lost 6 bases and J lost 2 bases. Looked up from germline, CDR1 is MDHEN and CDR2 is SYDVKM. CDR3: CASRTGATDTQYF. CDR3 sequence (DNA): TGTGCCAGCAGGACAGGGGCCACAGATACGCAGTATTTT.

The chain recombines TRBV6-1 with TRBJ2-2, with unresolved D. Germline V CDR1 and CDR2: MNHNS, SASEGT. Trimming removed 2 bases from V and 1 base from J, with 11 bases in between. The CDR3 has 16 amino acids. The CDR3 nucleotides are TGTGCCAGCAGTGAAATGAACTTTCAGAACACCGGGGAGCTGTTTTTT. It specifies CASSEMNFQNTGELFF.

This sequence joins TRBV18 and TRBJ1-2, with 7 bases lining up with TRBD1. Germline lookup yields CDR1 KGHSH and CDR2 LQKENI. This CDR3 is 15 amino acids long. Unmatched junction bases numbered 11, after V lost 3 bases and J lost 7 bases. The CDR3 loop is CASSPPGTVHCGYTF. The CDR3 DNA is TGTGCCAGCTCACCTCCCGGGACAGTACACTGTGGCTACACCTTC.

The CDR3 sequence is CASSLGVFGRDYEQYF. The CDR3 DNA sequence: TGTGCCAGCAGCTTGGGAGTGTTTGGCAGGGACTACGAGCAGTACTTC. The V gene is TRBV5-6, the J gene TRBJ2-7; maybe TRBD1 (5 bases). From germline, CDR1 is SGHDT and CDR2 YYEEEE. V was trimmed by 0 bases and J by 3 bases, leaving 16 bases between them. This CDR3 has 16 amino acids.

This clone was observed a handful of times. The chain joins TRBV7-2 to TRBJ2-7; D is possibly TRBD2 (6 bases). Per the germline V gene, CDR1 is SGHTA and CDR2 is FQGNSA. V was cut by 4 bases and J by 2 bases, with 15 bases left in between. The CDR3 covers 15 residues. Written as DNA, the CDR3 is TGTGCCAGCAGCTCCTCTTCGCGGGGCGCCTACGAGCAGTACTTC. Amino acid sequence: CASSSSSRGAYEQYF. The variable domain in full, completed from reference TRBV7-2 and TRBJ2-7, reads GAGVSQSPSNKVTEKGKDVELRCDPISGHTALYWYRQSLGQGLEFLIYFQGNSAPDKSGLPSDRFSAERTGGSVSTLTIQRTQQEDSAVYLCASSSSSRGAYEQYFGPGTRLTVT.

This chain joins TRBV5-6 and TRBJ2-7, with TRBD1 matching over 9 bases. The CDR3 has 17 amino acids. V lost 0 bases to trimming and J lost 2 bases; unmatched junction nucleotides: 9. Germline-derived CDR1 and CDR2 are SGHDT and YYEEEE. CDR3 sequence reads: CASSLEFSGTGTYEQYF. In DNA form, the CDR3 reads TGTGCCAGCAGCTTGGAGTTTTCCGGGACAGGGACCTACGAGCAGTACTTC.

The rearrangement links TRBV6-1 to TRBJ2-3; perhaps TRBD1 as D (5 bases). Germline CDR1 and CDR2: MNHNS and SASEGT. V was clipped by 4 bases and J by 7 bases, with 9 bases between them. The CDR3 extends over 12 amino acids. The CDR3 is CASSAKGHTQYF. The CDR3 nucleotides are TGTGCCAGCAGTGCGAAGGGGCATACGCAGTATTTT.

V gene TRBV10-3 combines with J gene TRBJ1-1, with D unclear. Germline V gives CDR1 ENHRY, CDR2 SYGVKD. The V and J ends lost 4 bases and 4 bases respectively, with 19 bases between them. This CDR3 has 16 amino acids. CDR3 region: CAISAIGRPRGTEAFF. The CDR3 DNA reads TGTGCCATCAGTGCGATAGGCCGTCCTCGGGGCACTGAAGCTTTCTTT.

The V gene is TRBV2, the J gene TRBJ2-7; maybe TRBD1 (6 bases). V was cut by 3 bases and J by 2 bases, with 17 bases left in between. This CDR3 contains 16 residues. Germline lookup yields CDR1 SNHLY and CDR2 FYNNEI. In DNA form, the CDR3 reads TGTGCCAGCAGTGAGATTTCAGGGGATAAGACCTACGAGCAGTACTTC. Its protein is CASSEISGDKTYEQYF. Looking up the rest from reference TRBV2 and TRBJ2-7 gives the full variable domain: EPEVTQTPSHQVTQMGQEVILRCVPISNHLYFYWYRQILGQKVEFLVSFYNNEISEKSEIFDDQFSVERPDGSNFTLKIRSTKLEDSAMYFCASSEISGDKTYEQYFGPGTRLTVT.